Reported below is one TCR beta chain. The data were obtained in a study of blood T cell repertoires in COVID-19. The overall study: From the United States, Italy and Spain came samples of acute and convalescent COVID-19. Nucleic acid was either cDNA or gDNA, and it came from T cells, B-cell-depleted T cells, or PBMCs.

The CDR3 runs to 13 residues. The germline CDR1 and CDR2 sequences are MNHEY and SVGAGI. Trimming shortened V by 6 bases and J by 5 bases, and 13 bases separated the two germline ends. This table comes from immunoSEQ multiplex PCR, and its TCRdb copy is limited to in-frame clones, with some not included. The table records 300,000 to 400,000 clones, about 89% of them present only once. The study drew participants aged about 18 to 89 years from some 24 US areas. Participant reports of clinical history set cohort assignment. This TCR was recovered from a man aged 55-75 years who had recovered from COVID-19. The chain has TRBV6-5 and TRBJ1-2; D not certain. What was sequenced was PBMCs or T cells enriched from blood (not recorded which). CDR3 sequence reads: CASSFRRDYGYTF. DNA of the CDR3: TGTGCCAGCAGCTTTCGGAGGGATTATGGCTACACCTTC.